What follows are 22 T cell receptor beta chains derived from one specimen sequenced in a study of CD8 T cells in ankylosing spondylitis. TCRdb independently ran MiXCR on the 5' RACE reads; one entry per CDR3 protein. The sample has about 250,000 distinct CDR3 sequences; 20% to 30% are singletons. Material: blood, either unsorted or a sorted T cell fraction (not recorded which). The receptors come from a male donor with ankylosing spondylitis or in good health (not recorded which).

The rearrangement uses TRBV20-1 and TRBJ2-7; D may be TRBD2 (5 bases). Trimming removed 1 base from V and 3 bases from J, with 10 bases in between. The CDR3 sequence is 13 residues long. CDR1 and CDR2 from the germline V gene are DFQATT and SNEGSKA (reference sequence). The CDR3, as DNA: TGCAGTGCTAGAGGGATGGCGGGCTACGAGCAGTACTTC. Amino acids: CSARGMAGYEQYF.

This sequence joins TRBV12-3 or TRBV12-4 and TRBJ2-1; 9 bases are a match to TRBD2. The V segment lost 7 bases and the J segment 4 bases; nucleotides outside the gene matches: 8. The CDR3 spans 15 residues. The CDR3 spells CASTPELAGYNEQFF. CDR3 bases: TGTGCCAGCACCCCCGAGCTAGCGGGGTACAATGAGCAGTTCTTC.

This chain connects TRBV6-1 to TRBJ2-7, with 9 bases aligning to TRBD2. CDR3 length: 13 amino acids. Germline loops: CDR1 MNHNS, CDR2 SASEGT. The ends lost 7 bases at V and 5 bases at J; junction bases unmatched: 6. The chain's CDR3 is CASTPGLADEQYF. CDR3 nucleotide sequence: TGTGCCAGCACTCCGGGACTAGCCGACGAGCAGTACTTC.

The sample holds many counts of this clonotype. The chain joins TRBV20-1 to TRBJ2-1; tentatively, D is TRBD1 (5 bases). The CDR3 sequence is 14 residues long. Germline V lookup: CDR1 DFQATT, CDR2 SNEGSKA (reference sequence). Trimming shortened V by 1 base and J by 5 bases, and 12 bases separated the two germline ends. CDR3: CSARVMKGNNEQFF. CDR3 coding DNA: TGCAGTGCTAGAGTTATGAAGGGGAACAATGAGCAGTTCTTC.

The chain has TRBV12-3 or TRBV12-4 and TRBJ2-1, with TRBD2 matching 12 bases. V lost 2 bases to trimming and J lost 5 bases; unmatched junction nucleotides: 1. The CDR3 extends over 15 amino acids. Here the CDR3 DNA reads TGTGCCAGCAGTTTACGACTAGCGGGAGACAATGAGCAGTTCTTC. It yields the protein CASSLRLAGDNEQFF.

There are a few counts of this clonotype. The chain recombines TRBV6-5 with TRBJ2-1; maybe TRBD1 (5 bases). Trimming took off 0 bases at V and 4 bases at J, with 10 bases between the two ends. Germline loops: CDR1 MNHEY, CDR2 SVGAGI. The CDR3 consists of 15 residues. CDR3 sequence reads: CASSYSRASYNEQFF. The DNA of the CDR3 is TGTGCCAGCAGTTACTCCAGGGCTTCTTACAATGAGCAGTTCTTC.

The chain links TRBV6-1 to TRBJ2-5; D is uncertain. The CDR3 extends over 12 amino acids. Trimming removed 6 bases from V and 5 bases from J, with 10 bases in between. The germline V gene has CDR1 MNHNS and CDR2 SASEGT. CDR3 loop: CASSARVETQYF. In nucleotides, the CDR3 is TGTGCCAGCAGCGCTAGGGTGGAGACCCAGTACTTC.

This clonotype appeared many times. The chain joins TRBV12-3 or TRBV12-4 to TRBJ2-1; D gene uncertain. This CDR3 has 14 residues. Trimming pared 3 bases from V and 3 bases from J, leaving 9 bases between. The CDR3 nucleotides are TGTGCCAGCAGTTTTATTTTGGGCTACAATGAGCAGTTCTTC. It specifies CASSFILGYNEQFF.

CDR3 in amino acids: CASSESISYNEQFF. The CDR3 coding sequence is TGTGCCAGCAGTGAGAGTATCTCCTACAATGAGCAGTTCTTC. The chain is built from TRBV25-1 and TRBJ2-1, with D unresolved. V was trimmed by 3 bases and J by 0 bases, leaving 6 bases between them. The germline V gene encodes CDR1 MGHDK and CDR2 SYGVNS. The CDR3 spans 14 residues. Based on the CDR3 plus reference TRBV25-1 and TRBJ2-1, the full variable domain is EADIYQTPRYLVIGTGKKITLECSQTMGHDKMYWYQQDPGMELHLIHYSYGVNSTEKGDLSSESTVSRIRTEHFPLTLESARPSHTSQYLCASSESISYNEQFFGPGTRLTVL.

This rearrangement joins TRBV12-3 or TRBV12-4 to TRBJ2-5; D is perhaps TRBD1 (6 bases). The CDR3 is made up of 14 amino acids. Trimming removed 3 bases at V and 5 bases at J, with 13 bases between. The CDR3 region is CASSLSQGRETQYF. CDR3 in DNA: TGTGCCAGCAGTTTGAGTCAGGGGCGTGAGACCCAGTACTTC.

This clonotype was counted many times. CDR3 in DNA: TGCAGTGCTAGAGATGACAGGAGGAACACCGGGGAGCTGTTTTTT. It yields the protein CSARDDRRNTGELFF. The chain combines TRBV20-1 with TRBJ2-2, with a tentative D call TRBD1 (6 bases). The germline V gene has CDR1 DFQATT and CDR2 SNEGSKA (reference sequence). V lost 0 bases to trimming and J lost 1 base, with 9 bases between them. CDR3 length: 15 residues.

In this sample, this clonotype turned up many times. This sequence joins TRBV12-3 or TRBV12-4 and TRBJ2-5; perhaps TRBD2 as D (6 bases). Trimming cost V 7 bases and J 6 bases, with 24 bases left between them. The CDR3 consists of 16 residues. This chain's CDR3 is CASNSVTEGGVKTQYF. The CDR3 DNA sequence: TGTGCCAGCAATAGCGTGACGGAAGGAGGGGTGAAGACCCAGTACTTC.

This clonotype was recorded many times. For the CDR3, the DNA is TGCGCCAGCAGCTTTGAGCGTAACACCGGGGAGCTGTTTTTT. Protein sequence: CASSFERNTGELFF. The chain recombines TRBV5-1 with TRBJ2-2; D unresolved. Trimming pared 2 bases from V and 2 bases from J, leaving 7 bases between. Germline CDR1 is SGHRS and CDR2 is YFSETQ. The CDR3 has 14 residues.

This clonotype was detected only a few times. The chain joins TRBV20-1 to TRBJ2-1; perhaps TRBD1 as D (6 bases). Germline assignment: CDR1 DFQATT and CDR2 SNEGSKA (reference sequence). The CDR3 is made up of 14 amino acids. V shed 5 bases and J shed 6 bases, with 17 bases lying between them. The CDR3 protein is CSAGGRVVINEQFF. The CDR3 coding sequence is TGCAGTGCTGGGGGCAGGGTAGTAATCAATGAGCAGTTCTTC.

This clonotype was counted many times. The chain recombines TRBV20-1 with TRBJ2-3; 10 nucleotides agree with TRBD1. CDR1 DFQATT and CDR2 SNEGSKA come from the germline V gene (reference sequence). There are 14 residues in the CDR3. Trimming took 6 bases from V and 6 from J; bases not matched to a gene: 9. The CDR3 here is CSAPGQGLDDTQYF. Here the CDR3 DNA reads TGCAGTGCCCCGGGACAGGGGTTGGATGATACGCAGTATTTT.

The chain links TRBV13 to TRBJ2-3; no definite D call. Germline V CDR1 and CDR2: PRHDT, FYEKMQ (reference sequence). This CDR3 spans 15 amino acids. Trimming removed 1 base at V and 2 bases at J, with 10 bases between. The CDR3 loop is CASSLVGRPTDTQYF. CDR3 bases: TGTGCCAGCAGCTTAGTTGGCAGACCCACAGATACGCAGTATTTT. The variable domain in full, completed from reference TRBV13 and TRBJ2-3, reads AAGVIQSPRHLIKEKRETATLKCYPIPRHDTVYWYQQGPGQDPQFLISFYEKMQSDKGSIPDRFSAQQFSDYHSELNMSSLELGDSALYFCASSLVGRPTDTQYFGPGTRLTVL.

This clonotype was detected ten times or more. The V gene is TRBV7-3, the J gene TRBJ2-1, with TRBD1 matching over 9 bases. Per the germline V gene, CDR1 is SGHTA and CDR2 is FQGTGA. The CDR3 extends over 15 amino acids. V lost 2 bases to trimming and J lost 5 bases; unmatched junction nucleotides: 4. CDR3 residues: CASSLDRGRHNEQFF. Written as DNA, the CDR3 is TGTGCCAGCAGCTTAGACAGGGGGAGGCACAATGAGCAGTTCTTC.

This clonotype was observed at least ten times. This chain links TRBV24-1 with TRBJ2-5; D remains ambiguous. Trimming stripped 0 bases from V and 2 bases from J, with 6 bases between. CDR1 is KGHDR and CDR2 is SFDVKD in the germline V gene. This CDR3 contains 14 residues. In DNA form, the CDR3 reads TGTGCCACCAGTGATTTGAGAGGACAAGAGACCCAGTACTTC. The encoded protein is CATSDLRGQETQYF.

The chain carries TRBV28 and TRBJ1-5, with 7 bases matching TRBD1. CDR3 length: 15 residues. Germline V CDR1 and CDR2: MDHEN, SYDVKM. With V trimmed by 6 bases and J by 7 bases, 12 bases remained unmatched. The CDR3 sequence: CASSSGQQGGQPQHF. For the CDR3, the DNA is TGTGCCAGCAGCTCGGGACAGCAGGGGGGACAGCCCCAGCATTTT.

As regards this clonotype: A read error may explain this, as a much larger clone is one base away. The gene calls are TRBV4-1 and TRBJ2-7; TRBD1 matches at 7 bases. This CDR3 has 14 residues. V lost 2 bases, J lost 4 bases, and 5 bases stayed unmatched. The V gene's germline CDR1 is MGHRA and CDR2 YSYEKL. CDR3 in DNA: TGCGCCAGCAGCCAACCGGGACAGACTTACGAGCAGTACTTC. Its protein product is CASSQPGQTYEQYF.

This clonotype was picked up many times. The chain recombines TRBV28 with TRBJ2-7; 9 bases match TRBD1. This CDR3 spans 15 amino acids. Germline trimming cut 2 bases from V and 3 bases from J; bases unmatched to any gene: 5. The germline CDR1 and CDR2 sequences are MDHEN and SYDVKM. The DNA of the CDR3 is TGTGCCAGCAGTTTACGCGGGACAGGGAGCTACGAGCAGTACTTC. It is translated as CASSLRGTGSYEQYF.

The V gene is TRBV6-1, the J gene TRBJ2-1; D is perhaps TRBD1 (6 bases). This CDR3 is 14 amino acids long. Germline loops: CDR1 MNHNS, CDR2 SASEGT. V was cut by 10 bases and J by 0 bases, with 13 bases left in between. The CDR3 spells CATRGRSSYNEQFF. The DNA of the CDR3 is TGTGCCACCAGGGGACGTAGCTCCTACAATGAGCAGTTCTTC.